This T cell receptor beta chain derives from a study of CXCR3-negative and CXCR3-positive naive CD8 T cells. Study outcomes and limitations: Each naive subset displayed comparably high diversity, whereas memory CD8+ cells displayed much lower diversity. For CXCR3-positive naive cells, TRB CDR3s were more hydrophobic than those of CXCR3-negative naive cells.

The CDR3 extends over 14 amino acids. CDR1 is SGHVS, CDR2 FNYEAQ, per germline. Worth noting for this clonotype: Its target is not known.

Preparation of TRB cDNA libraries relied on 5' RACE carrying UMI labels. TCRdb reprocessed the 5' RACE reads, with one entry per CDR3 protein and no DNA. Across more than 20,000 distinct CDR3 sequences, the top ten clones capture less than 5% of the sample. Sequencing was carried out using naive CXCR3- CD8+ T cells from blood. Subset in this sample: CD45RO-CCR7+CD27+CD95- naive CD8+ T cells lacking CXCR3 (TNR3-). This chain uses TRBV7-6 with TRBJ1-5; the TRBD1 assignment by TCRdb is unverifiable without DNA. The sequence derives from a human donor in good health. Some clones in this sample may be carry-over from other donors' samples. The CDR3 region is CASSLRQGSQPQHF.